A single T cell receptor beta chain is shown here with its context. Its specificity is not known. The CDR3 has 13 residues. Germline assignment: CDR1 SGHAT and CDR2 FQNNGV. V gave up 1 base and J gave up 5 bases, with 8 bases separating them. This record belongs to a study of shared clonotypes between healthy human individuals. Study-wide results and caveats: Of the naive CD4 clonotypes, roughly 5% were shared across a few donors. Larger estimated richness was generally recorded for naive subsets relative to memory subsets.

Deep was the level at which the assay was run. The repertoire was sequenced with immunoSEQ multiplex PCR; TCRdb's copy has only in-frame clones and lacks some. The sample records millions of clones, approximately 90% being singletons. This TCR came from a man aged 18 to 30 in good health. What was sequenced was naive CD4+ T cells sorted from blood. The subset denotes: CD45RA+ positively selected. The genes are TRBV11-2 and TRBJ1-1; D is unresolved. This CDR3 reads CASSLGRGTEAFF. CDR3 nucleotides: TGTGCCAGCAGCTTAGGGCGGGGAACTGAAGCTTTCTTT.